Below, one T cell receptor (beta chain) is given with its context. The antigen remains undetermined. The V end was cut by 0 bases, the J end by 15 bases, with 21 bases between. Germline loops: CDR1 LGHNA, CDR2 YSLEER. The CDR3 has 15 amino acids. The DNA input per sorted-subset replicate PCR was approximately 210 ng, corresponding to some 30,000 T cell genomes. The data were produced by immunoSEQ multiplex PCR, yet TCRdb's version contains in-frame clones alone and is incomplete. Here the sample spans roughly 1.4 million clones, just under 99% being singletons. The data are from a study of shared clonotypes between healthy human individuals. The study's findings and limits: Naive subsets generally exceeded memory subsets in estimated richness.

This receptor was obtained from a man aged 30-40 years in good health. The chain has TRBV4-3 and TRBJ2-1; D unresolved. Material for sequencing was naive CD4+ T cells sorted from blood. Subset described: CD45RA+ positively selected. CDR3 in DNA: TGCGCCAGCAGCCAAGAGTTGTCAGGCCTCGCCACTTCGTTCTTC. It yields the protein CASSQELSGLATSFF.